This T cell receptor beta chain appears in the sequencing data of a study of early T cells in non-severe SARS-CoV-2 infection (dated by TCRdb to 2020 to 2023). With respect to the entire study: Because TCR sequencing relied on bulk RNA taken from unsorted whole blood, pairing of alpha and beta chains was not possible. General findings and caveats noted by the study authors: Matching against VDJdb was skewed toward anti-spike CD8 responses, likely underestimated virus-specific expansions, and missed private and CD4 specificities.

Receptor libraries were prepared by 5' RACE. The sequencer was a NextSeq 500. In the TCR library protocol, unique molecular identifiers were attached to individual cDNA molecules to correct for PCR bias and sequencing error. TCR alpha and beta chains were both sequenced, and the abundances of alpha and beta sequences in each sample were closely correlated with each other. In the paper's pipeline: V gene, J gene and CDR3 annotation of TCR sequences was performed with Decombinator V4. Expanded TCRs were defined as changing significantly between any two time points under a Poisson model with p below 0.0001. TCR abundances were normalised to the total number of TCRs sequenced per sample and were expressed as counts per million. MAIT TCRs were defined by TRAV1-2 paired with TRAJ12, TRAJ20 or TRAJ33, and iNKT TCRs by TRAV10 paired with TRAJ18. VDJdb, accessed 1 November 2021, was searched for CMV, EBV and SARS-CoV-2 annotated TCRs, excluding TCRs annotated for multiple antigens. TCRdb trimmed the raw reads at Q25, called clones with MiXCR and kept productive beta chains. Identical CDR3 proteins give one entry, which carries the most common genes and DNA. TCRdb, rather than the study authors, made the V and J calls. Across this sample there are roughly 86,000 distinct CDR3 sequences, with roughly 5.7% seen only once. The ten largest clones add up to about 7.8% of the sample.

The CDR3 contains 16 residues, cysteine and phenylalanine counted. Only CDR3 DNA is held: 48 bases, read in frame from base 1. The junction shows trimming of 6 bases on V and 2 bases on J, and the gene matches do not reach 6 bases of it. CDR1 MNHEY and CDR2 SVGEGT were looked up in the germline V gene. A case-control design nested within a healthcare worker cohort in London, UK, was used, with weekly nasopharyngeal swab PCR tests and blood sampling performed. Healthcare workers were recruited during the week of the UK lockdown, between 23 and 31 March 2020, and followed weekly for up to roughly 15 weeks. This clonotype was seen a handful of times. What this receptor recognizes is not known. No much larger clone is present one base from it, and per-base qualities are unavailable.

The specimen was whole blood. In this chain, TRBV6-2 or TRBV6-3 is recombined with TRBJ2-7, with 14 bases in between that match TRBD2. This receptor was identified in an adult who was a healthcare worker with PCR-confirmed SARS-CoV-2 infection or an uninfected control (not recorded which). The sequenced DNA: TGTGCCAGCAGGGGACTAGCGGGAGTAGGACCCTACGAGCAGTACTTC. Its translation reads: CASRGLAGVGPYEQYF.